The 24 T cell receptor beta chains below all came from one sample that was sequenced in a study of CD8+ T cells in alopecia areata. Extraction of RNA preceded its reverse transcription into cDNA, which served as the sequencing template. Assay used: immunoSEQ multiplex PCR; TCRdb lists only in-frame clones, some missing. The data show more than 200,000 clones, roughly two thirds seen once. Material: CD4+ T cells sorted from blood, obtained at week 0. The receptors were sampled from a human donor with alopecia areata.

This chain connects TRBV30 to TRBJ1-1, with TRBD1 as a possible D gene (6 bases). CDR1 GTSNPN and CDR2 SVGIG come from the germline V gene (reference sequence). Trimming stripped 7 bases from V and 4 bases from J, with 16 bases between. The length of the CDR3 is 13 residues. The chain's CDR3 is CASRQDGFTEAFF. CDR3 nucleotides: TGTGCCTCCAGACAGGATGGATTCACTGAAGCTTTCTTT.

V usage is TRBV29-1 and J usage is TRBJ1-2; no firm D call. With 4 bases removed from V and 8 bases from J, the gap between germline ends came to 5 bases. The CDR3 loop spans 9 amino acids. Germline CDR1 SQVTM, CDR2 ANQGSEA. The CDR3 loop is CSVVEGYTF. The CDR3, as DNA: TGCAGCGTTGTCGAGGGCTACACCTTC.

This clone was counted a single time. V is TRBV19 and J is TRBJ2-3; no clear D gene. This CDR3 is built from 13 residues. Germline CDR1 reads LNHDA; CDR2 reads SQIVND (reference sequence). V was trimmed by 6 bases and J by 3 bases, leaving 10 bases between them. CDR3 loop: CASSRFETDTQYF. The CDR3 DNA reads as TGTGCCAGTAGCAGGTTCGAGACAGATACGCAGTATTTT.

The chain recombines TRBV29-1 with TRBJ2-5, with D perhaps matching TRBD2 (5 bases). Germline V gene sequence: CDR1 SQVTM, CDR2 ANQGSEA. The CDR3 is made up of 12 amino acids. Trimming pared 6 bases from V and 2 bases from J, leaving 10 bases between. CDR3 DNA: TGCAGCGTCGCACTAGGACAAGAGACCCAGTACTTC. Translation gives CSVALGQETQYF.

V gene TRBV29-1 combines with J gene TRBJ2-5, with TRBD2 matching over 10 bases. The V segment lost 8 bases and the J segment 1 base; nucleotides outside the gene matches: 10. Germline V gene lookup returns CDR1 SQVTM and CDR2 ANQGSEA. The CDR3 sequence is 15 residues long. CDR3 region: CSIRGAGGPQETQYF. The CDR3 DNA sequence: TGCAGCATAAGAGGAGCGGGGGGGCCCCAAGAGACCCAGTACTTC.

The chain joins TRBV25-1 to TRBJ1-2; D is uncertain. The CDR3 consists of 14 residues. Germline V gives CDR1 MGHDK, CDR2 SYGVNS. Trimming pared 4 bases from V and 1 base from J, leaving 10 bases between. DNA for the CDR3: TGTGCCAGCAGTGCCCCTCAGCATAACTATGGCTACACCTTC. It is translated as CASSAPQHNYGYTF.

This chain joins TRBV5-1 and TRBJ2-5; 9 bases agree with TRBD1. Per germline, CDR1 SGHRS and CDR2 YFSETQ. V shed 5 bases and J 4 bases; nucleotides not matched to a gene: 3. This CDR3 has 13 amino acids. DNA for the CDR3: TGCGCCAGCAGGAGACAGGGGGTAGAGACCCAGTACTTC. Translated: CASRRQGVETQYF.

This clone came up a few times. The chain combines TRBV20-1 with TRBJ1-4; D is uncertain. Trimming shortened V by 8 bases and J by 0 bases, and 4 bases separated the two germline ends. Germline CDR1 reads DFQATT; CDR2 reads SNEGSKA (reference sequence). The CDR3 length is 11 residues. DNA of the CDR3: TGCAGTCTAACAACTAATGAAAAACTGTTTTTT. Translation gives CSLTTNEKLFF.

The CDR3 reads CASSVSGTDQPQHF. CDR3 DNA: TGTGCCAGCAGCGTATCAGGGACGGATCAGCCCCAGCATTTT. V gene TRBV9 combines with J gene TRBJ1-5, with D maybe TRBD1 (5 bases). V lost 1 base to trimming and J lost 5 bases, with 10 bases between them. Germline V gives CDR1 SGDLS, CDR2 YYNGEE. This CDR3 has 14 amino acids.

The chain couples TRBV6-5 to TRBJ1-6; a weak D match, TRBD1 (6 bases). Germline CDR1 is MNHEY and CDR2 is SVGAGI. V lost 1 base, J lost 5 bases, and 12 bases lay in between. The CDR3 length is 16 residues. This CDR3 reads CASSYFRRGDNSPLHF. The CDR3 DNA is TGTGCCAGCAGTTACTTTAGGAGGGGGGATAATTCACCCCTCCACTTT.

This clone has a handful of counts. The CDR3 sequence is CSVESGAGSPLHF. Written as DNA, the CDR3 is TGCAGCGTTGAATCGGGGGCTGGATCACCCCTCCACTTT. The chain couples TRBV29-1 to TRBJ1-6, with D possibly TRBD1 on 6 matching bases. This CDR3 comprises 13 residues. Germline values: CDR1 SQVTM, CDR2 ANQGSEA. The V end was cut by 2 bases, the J end by 10 bases, with 12 bases between. Using reference TRBV29-1 and TRBJ1-6 for the parts outside the CDR3, the full variable domain is SAVISQKPSRDICQRGTSLTIQCQVDSQVTMMFWYRQQPGQSLTLIATANQGSEATYESGFVIDKFPISRPNLTFSTLTVSNMSPEDSSIYLCSVESGAGSPLHFGNGTRLTVT.

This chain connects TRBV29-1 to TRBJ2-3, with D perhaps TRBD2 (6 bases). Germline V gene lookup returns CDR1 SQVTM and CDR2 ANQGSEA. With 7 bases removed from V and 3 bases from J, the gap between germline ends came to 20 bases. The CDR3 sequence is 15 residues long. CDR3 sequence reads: CSAARRGRRTDTQYF. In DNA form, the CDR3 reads TGCAGCGCCGCACGGAGGGGCCGAAGAACAGATACGCAGTATTTT.

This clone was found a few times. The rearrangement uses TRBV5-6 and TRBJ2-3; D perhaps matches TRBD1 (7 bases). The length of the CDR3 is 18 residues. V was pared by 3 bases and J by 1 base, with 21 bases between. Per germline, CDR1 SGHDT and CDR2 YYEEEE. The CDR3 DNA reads TGTGCCAGCAGCTCCCGACAGGGAAGGTCGGGGGGCACAGATACGCAGTATTTT. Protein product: CASSSRQGRSGGTDTQYF.

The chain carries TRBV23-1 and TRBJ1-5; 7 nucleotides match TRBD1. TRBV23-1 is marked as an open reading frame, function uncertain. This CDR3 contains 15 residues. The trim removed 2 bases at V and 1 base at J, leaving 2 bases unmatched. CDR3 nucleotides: TGCGCCAGCAGTCAACCGGGACAGAGCAATCAGCCCCAGCATTTT. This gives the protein CASSQPGQSNQPQHF.

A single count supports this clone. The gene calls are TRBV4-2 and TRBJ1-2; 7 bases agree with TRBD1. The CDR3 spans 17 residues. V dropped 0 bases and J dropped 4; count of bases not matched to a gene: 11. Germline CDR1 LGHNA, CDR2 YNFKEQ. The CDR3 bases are TGTGCCAGCAGCCAAGATCTAACAGGGGAAGGGATCTATGGCTACACCTTC. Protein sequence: CASSQDLTGEGIYGYTF.

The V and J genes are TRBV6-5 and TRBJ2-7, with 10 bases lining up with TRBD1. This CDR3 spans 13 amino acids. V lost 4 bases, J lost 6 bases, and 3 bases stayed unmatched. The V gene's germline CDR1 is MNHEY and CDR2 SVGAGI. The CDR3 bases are TGTGCCAGCAGTTCCGGGACAGGGGCCGAGCAGTACTTC. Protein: CASSSGTGAEQYF.

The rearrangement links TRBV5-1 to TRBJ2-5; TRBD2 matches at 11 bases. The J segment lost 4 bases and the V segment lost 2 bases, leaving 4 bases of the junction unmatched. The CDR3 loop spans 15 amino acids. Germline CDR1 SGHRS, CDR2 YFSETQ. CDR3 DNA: TGCGCCAGCAGCTTTTCCGGGACTAGCGGAGAGACCCAGTACTTC. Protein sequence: CASSFSGTSGETQYF.

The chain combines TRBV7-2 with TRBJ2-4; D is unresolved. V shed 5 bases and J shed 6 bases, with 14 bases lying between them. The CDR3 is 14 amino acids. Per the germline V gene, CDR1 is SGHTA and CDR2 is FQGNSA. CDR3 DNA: TGTGCCAGCAGCCCGGCTGGGGTGGGAAACATTCAGTACTTC. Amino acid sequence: CASSPAGVGNIQYF.

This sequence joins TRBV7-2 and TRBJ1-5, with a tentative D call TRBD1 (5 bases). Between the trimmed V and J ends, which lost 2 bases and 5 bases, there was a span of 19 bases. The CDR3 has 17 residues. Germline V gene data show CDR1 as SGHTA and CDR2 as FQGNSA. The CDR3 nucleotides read TGTGCCAGCAGCTTATATGTCTCGGGGCAGTCCGATCAGCCCCAGCATTTT. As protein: CASSLYVSGQSDQPQHF.

CDR3 DNA sequence: TGTGCCAGCAGCCGAAACTGGGGACAGACTCAATACAATGAGCAGTTCTTC. It translates to CASSRNWGQTQYNEQFF. The J gene is TRBJ2-1, the V gene TRBV4-2; 7 bases fit TRBD1. Unmatched junction bases numbered 13, after V lost 4 bases and J lost 4 bases. CDR1 and CDR2 from the germline V gene are LGHNA and YNFKEQ. The length of the CDR3 is 17 residues.

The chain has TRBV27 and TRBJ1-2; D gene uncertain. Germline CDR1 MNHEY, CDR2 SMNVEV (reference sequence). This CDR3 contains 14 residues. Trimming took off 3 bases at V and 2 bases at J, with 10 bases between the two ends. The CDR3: CASSFQGSNYGYTF. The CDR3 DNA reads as TGTGCCAGCAGTTTTCAAGGCAGCAACTATGGCTACACCTTC.

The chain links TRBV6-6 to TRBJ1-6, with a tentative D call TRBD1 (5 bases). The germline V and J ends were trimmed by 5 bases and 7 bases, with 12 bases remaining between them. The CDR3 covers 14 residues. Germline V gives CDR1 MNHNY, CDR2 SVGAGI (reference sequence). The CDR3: CASSTGTDNSPLHF. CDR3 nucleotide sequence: TGTGCCAGCAGTACTGGGACGGACAATTCACCCCTCCACTTT.

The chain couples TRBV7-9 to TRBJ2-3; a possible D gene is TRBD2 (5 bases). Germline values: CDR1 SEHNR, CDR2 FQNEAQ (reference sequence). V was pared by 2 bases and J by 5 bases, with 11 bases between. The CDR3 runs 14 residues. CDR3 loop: CASSLFTGGDTQYF. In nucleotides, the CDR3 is TGTGCCAGCAGCTTATTTACTGGAGGAGATACGCAGTATTTT.

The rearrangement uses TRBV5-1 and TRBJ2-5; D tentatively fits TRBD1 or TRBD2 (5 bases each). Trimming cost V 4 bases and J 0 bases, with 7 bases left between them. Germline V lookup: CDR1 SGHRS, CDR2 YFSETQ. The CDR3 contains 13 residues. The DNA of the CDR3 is TGCGCCAGCAGCCGGGGACACCAAGAGACCCAGTACTTC. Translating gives CASSRGHQETQYF.